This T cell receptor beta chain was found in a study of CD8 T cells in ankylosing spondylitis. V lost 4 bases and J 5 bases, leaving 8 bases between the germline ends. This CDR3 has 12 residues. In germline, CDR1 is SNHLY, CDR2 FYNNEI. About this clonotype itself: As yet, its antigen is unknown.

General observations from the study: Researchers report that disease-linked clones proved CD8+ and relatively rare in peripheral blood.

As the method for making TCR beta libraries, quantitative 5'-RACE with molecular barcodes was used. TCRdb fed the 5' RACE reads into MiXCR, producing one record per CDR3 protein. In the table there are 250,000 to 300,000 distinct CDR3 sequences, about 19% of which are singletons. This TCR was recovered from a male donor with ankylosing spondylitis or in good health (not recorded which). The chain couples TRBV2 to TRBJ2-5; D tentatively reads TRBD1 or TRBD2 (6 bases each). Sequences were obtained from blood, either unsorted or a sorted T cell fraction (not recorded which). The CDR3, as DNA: TGTGCCAGCAGTGTAGGGGGGGAGACCCAGTACTTC. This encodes CASSVGGETQYF.